The 7 T cell receptor beta chains presented below share a single source sample, sequenced in a study of blood T cell repertoires in COVID-19. The method was immunoSEQ multiplex PCR; TCRdb's version includes in-frame clones alone and lacks a portion of them. The repertoire holds 300,000 to 400,000 clones, roughly nine tenths seen once, with around 3% in the top ten. Material: peripheral blood. Receptor source: a woman aged 25-40 years with COVID-19, enrolled during active disease.

The V and J genes are TRBV5-5 and TRBJ1-5, with TRBD1 matching over 7 bases. CDR3 size: 16 residues. V was clipped by 4 bases and J by 4 bases; unmatched bases: 11. Germline V CDR1 and CDR2: SGHKS, YYEKEE (reference sequence). The DNA of the CDR3 is TGTGCCAGCAGCCCTGACCGGACAGGTTCAAATCAGCCCCAGCATTTT. It specifies CASSPDRTGSNQPQHF.

This chain connects TRBV10-2 to TRBJ2-7; D unclear. V was clipped by 7 bases and J by 3 bases, with 16 bases between them. The germline V gene encodes CDR1 WSHSY and CDR2 SAAADI. This CDR3 has 14 residues. CDR3 bases: TGCGCCAGCATGCGTTTAGCCGGTAACTACGAGCAGTACGTC. Amino acid sequence: CASMRLAGNYEQYV.

The chain joins TRBV10-1 to TRBJ2-7; 7 bases agree with TRBD1. The V gene's germline CDR1 is WNHNN and CDR2 SYGVQD (reference sequence). Trimming removed 0 bases from V and 3 bases from J; junction bases left unmatched: 5. This CDR3 spans 15 amino acids. The CDR3 protein is CASSESGTAYYEQYF. For the CDR3, the DNA is TGCGCCAGCAGTGAGTCCGGGACAGCCTACTACGAGCAGTACTTC.

The rearrangement uses TRBV6-5 and TRBJ2-7, with D tentatively TRBD1 (5 bases). The CDR3 has 12 amino acids. Germline CDR1 reads MNHEY; CDR2 reads SVGAGI. With 5 bases removed from V and 6 bases from J, the gap between germline ends came to 11 bases. The CDR3 reads CASSPGFLEQYF. The CDR3 DNA follows: TGTGCCAGCAGTCCAGGGTTTCTCGAGCAGTACTTC.

The V and J genes are TRBV3-1 (or the pseudogene TRBV3-2) and TRBJ2-1, with 9 bases identical to TRBD2. J lost 13 bases, V lost 1 base, and 2 bases had no gene match. The CDR3 covers 12 residues. Germline V lookup: CDR1 LGHDT, CDR2 YNNKEL (reference sequence). This CDR3 reads CASSQATSGQFF. The CDR3 coding sequence is TGTGCCAGCAGCCAAGCGACTAGCGGACAGTTCTTC.

The rearrangement links TRBV7-2 to TRBJ2-3; TRBD2 agrees at 9 bases. V lost 6 bases and J lost 0; bases outside the gene matches: 7. CDR1 and CDR2 (germline): SGHTA, FQGNSA. CDR3 length equals 16 residues. In nucleotides, the CDR3 is TGTGCCAGCAGTCTAGGACTAGCGCAAAGCACAGATACGCAGTATTTT. Translated: CASSLGLAQSTDTQYF. The full variable domain, in which reference TRBV7-2 and TRBJ2-3 provide the parts outside the CDR3, is GAGVSQSPSNKVTEKGKDVELRCDPISGHTALYWYRQSLGQGLEFLIYFQGNSAPDKSGLPSDRFSAERTGGSVSTLTIQRTQQEDSAVYLCASSLGLAQSTDTQYFGPGTRLTVL.

The V gene is TRBV4-2, the J gene TRBJ2-5; 7 bases map to TRBD2. Losses at the gene ends were 3 bases for V and 0 bases for J; bases not matched to a gene: 4. Looked up from germline, CDR1 is LGHNA and CDR2 is YNFKEQ. The CDR3 covers 15 residues. The CDR3 region has the DNA TGTGCCAGCAGCCAGGGCCGGGGGGACCAAGAGACCCAGTACTTC. As protein: CASSQGRGDQETQYF.